The clone carrying this T cell receptor beta chain was seen only a few times. The antigen is undetermined. Trimming removed 5 bases from V and 8 bases from J; junction bases left unmatched: 5. The CDR3 has 14 amino acids. Germline values: CDR1 SGHTA, CDR2 FQGNSA. The data belong to a study of post-analysis software for immune sequencing data. General study points: Compared with controls, patients had more of roughly 5 TRBV segments, including TRBV5-6, TRBV5-1 and TRBV20-1.

TCR beta libraries were prepared from cDNA with unique molecular identifiers. Via MiXCR, TCRdb re-called the PCR reads, giving one row per CDR3 protein. The sample carries roughly 800,000 distinct CDR3 sequences, 53% recorded once. The chain is built from TRBV7-2 and TRBJ2-1, with 11 bases identical to TRBD1. The sequenced sample consisted of blood. The sequence derives from a girl aged 10 to 17 with multiple sclerosis. The CDR3 DNA reads as TGTGCCAGCAGCCGCGGGGACAGGGGGTATGAGCAGTTCTTC. Residues: CASSRGDRGYEQFF.